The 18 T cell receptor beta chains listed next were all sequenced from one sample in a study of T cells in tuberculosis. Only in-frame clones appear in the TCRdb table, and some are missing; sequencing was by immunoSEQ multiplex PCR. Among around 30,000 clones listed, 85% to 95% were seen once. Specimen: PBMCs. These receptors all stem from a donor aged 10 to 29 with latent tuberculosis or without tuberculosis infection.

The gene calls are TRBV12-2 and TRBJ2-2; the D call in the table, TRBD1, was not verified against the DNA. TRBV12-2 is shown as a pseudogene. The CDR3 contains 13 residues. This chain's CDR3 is CAAPQVDTGELFF. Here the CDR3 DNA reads TGTGCAGCCCCCCAGGTGGACACCGGGGAGCTGTTTTTT.

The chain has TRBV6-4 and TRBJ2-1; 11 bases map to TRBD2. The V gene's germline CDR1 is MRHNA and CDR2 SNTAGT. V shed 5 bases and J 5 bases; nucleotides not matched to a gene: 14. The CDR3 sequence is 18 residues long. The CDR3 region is CASSPRNGLAGGHNEQFF. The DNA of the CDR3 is TGTGCCAGCAGTCCCCGAAATGGGCTAGCGGGAGGTCACAATGAGCAGTTCTTC.

In DNA form, the CDR3 reads TGCGCCAGCAGCCGTGGGACTAGCGGACTTAGCACAGATACGCAGTATTTT. It codes for CASSRGTSGLSTDTQYF. The V gene is TRBV4-1, the J gene TRBJ2-3; 11 bases match TRBD2. Germline V gene sequence: CDR1 MGHRA, CDR2 YSYEKL. CDR3 length: 17 amino acids. V was clipped by 4 bases and J by 0 bases; unmatched bases: 6.

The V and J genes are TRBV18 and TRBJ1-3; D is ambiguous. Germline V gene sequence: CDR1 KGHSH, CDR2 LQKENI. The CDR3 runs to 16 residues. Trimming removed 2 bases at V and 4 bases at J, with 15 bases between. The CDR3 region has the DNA TGTGCCAGCTCACCATCCTCCTTCAGATCCGGAAACACCATATATTTT. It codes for CASSPSSFRSGNTIYF.

The chain's CDR3 is CASSPTGGVGYTF. The CDR3 bases are TGTGCCAGCAGCCCCACAGGGGGTGTTGGCTACACCTTC. The chain combines TRBV4-2 with TRBJ1-2, with TRBD1 matching 8 bases. Germline V gene sequence: CDR1 LGHNA, CDR2 YNFKEQ. J lost 7 bases, V lost 4 bases, and 5 bases had no gene match. CDR3 length: 13 residues.

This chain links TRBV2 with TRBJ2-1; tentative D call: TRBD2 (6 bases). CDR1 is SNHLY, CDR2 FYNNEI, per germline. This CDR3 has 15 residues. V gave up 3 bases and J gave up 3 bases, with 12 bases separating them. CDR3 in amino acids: CASSDQEGIYNEQFF. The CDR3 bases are TGTGCCAGCAGTGACCAGGAGGGTATCTACAATGAGCAGTTCTTC.

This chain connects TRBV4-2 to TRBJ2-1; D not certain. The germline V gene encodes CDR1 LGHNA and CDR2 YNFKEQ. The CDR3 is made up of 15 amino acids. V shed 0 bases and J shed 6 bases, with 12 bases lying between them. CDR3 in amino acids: CASSQDFLSGNEQFF. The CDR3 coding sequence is TGTGCCAGCAGCCAAGATTTCCTCTCGGGCAATGAGCAGTTCTTC.

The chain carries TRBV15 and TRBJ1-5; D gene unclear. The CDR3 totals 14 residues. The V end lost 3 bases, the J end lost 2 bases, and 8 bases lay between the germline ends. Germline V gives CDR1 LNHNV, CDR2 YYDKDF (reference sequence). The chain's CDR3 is CATSSTSGNQPQHF. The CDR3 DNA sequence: TGTGCCACCAGCAGCACTAGTGGCAATCAGCCCCAGCATTTT.

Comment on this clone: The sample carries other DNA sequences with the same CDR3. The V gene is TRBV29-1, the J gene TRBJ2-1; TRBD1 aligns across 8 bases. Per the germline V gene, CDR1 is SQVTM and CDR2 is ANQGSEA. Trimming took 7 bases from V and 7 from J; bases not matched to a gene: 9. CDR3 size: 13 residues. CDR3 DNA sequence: TGCAGCGCAGGGACAGGAGGGGGTAATGAGCAGTTCTTC. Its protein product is CSAGTGGGNEQFF.

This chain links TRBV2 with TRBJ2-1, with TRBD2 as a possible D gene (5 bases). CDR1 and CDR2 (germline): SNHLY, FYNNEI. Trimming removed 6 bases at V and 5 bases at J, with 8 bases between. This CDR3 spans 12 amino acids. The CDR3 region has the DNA TGTGCCAGCAGCGGGGAAGACAATGAGCAGTTCTTC. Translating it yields CASSGEDNEQFF.

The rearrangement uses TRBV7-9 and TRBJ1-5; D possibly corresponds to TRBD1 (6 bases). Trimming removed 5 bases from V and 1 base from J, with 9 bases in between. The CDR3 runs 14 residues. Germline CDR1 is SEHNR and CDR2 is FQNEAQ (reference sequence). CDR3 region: CASSPQGSNQPQHF. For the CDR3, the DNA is TGTGCCAGCAGCCCGCAGGGGAGCAATCAGCCCCAGCATTTT.

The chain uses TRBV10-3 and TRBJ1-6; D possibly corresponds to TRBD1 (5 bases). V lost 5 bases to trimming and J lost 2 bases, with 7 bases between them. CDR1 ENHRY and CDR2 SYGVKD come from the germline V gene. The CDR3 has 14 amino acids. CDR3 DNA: TGTGCCATCAGTCCAGGGCCCTATAATTCACCCCTCCACTTT. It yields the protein CAISPGPYNSPLHF.

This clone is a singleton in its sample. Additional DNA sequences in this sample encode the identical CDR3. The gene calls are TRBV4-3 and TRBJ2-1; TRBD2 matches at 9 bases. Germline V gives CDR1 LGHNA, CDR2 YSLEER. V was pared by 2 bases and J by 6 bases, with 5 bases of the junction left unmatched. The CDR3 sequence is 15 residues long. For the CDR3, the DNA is TGCGCCAGCAGCCAACCCAGCGGGGGGCTCAATGAGCAGTTCTTC. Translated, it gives CASSQPSGGLNEQFF.

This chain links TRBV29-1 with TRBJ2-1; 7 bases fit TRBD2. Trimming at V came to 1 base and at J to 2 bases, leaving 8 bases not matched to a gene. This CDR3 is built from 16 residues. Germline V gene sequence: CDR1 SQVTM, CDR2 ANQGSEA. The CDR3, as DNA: TGCAGCGTTGAAGGCGAAGGGACTACAGCCTACAATGAGCAGTTCTTC. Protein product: CSVEGEGTTAYNEQFF.

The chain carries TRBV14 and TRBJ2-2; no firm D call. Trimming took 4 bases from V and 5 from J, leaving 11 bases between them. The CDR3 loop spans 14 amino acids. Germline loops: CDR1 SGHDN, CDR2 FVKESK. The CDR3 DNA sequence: TGTGCCAGCAGCCGCAGAAGTATTACCGGGGAGCTGTTTTTT. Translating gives CASSRRSITGELFF.

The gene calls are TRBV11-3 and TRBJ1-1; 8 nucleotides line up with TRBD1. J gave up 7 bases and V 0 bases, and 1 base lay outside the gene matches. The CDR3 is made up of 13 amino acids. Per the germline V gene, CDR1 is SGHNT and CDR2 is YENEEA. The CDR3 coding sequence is TGTGCCAGCAGCTTAGAAGGGACAGGTGAAGCTTTCTTT. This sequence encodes CASSLEGTGEAFF.

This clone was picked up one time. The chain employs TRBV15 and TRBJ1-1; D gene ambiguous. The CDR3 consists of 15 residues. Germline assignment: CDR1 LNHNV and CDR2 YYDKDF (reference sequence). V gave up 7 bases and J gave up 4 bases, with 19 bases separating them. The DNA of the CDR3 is TGTGCCACCACCTTAGTCCGGGATTTAGGCACTGAAGCTTTCTTT. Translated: CATTLVRDLGTEAFF.

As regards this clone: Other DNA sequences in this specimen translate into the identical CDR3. The DNA of the CDR3 is TGTGCCAGCAGCGTAGCGTCCGGGGAGCTGTTTTTT. It is translated as CASSVASGELFF. The chain has TRBV9 and TRBJ2-2; unclear D gene. The CDR3 length is 12 residues. Germline lookup yields CDR1 SGDLS and CDR2 YYNGEE. Trimming took off 0 bases at V and 6 bases at J, with 3 bases between the two ends.